The text below deals with one T cell receptor beta chain. Germline CDR1 LGHNA, CDR2 YSLEER. The CDR3 consists of 13 residues. V was clipped by 3 bases and J by 4 bases, with 10 bases between them. This entry is derived from a study of CD8+ T cells in alopecia areata. Once RNA had been extracted, it was reverse transcribed into cDNA to act as the sequencing template. Libraries were prepared by immunoSEQ multiplex PCR; TCRdb keeps only in-frame clonotypes and omits some of them. This sample has 120,000 to 150,000 clones, with 80% to 90% found just once. Treatment described: oral pan-JAK inhibitor, 5-10 mg twice daily.

The clonotype was recovered from a human donor with alopecia areata. Material: CD8+ T cells sorted from blood, obtained at week 4, from a patient treated with tofacitinib. J is TRBJ2-7 and V is TRBV4-3, with D hard to call. Here the CDR3 DNA reads TGCGCCAGCAGCCAGGACGGCGCATACGAGCAGTACTTC. Amino acid sequence: CASSQDGAYEQYF.